This passage covers 17 T cell receptor beta chains from one sample sequenced in a study of T cell responses to AZD1222 COVID-19 vaccine. The data were produced by immunoSEQ multiplex PCR, yet TCRdb's version contains in-frame clones alone and is incomplete. The table shows some 120,000 clones, with approximately 88% occurring only once. Sequenced material: peripheral blood, taken on day 0 of MenACWY control vaccination. All receptors derive from an adult in good health.

The chain employs TRBV3-1 (or the pseudogene TRBV3-2) and TRBJ2-7; 11 nucleotides match TRBD2. V shed 4 bases and J 4 bases; nucleotides not matched to a gene: 6. CDR1 and CDR2 from the germline V gene are LGHDT and YNNKEL (reference sequence). The CDR3 consists of 15 residues. The CDR3: CASSLSSGRSYEQYF. The CDR3 DNA sequence: TGTGCCAGCAGCCTCTCTAGCGGGAGGTCATACGAGCAGTACTTC.

The rearrangement uses TRBV5-1 and TRBJ2-1; D is perhaps TRBD1 or TRBD2 (5 bases each). The ends were cut back, 2 bases at V and 5 bases at J, with 14 bases in the middle. The germline gives CDR1 SGHRS, CDR2 YFSETQ. This CDR3 is 15 amino acids long. The DNA of the CDR3 is TGCGCCAGCAGCTTCTACGGGACGGAAGACAATGAGCAGTTCTTC. It yields the protein CASSFYGTEDNEQFF.

The chain joins TRBV28 to TRBJ2-1; tentatively, D is TRBD2 (10 bases). V was trimmed by 6 bases and J by 10 bases, leaving 28 bases between them. The CDR3 runs 17 residues. CDR1 MDHEN and CDR2 SYDVKM come from the germline V gene. CDR3 sequence (DNA): TGTGCCAGCAGGACGGACAGGGGCTCGGAACTAGCGGGGGAGCAGTTCTTC. As protein: CASRTDRGSELAGEQFF.

V usage is TRBV7-9 and J usage is TRBJ2-7; D is possibly TRBD1 or TRBD2 (7 bases each). This CDR3 spans 16 amino acids. The germline V and J ends were trimmed by 5 bases and 6 bases, with 23 bases remaining between them. CDR1 is SEHNR and CDR2 is FQNEAQ in the germline V gene (reference sequence). The CDR3 DNA reads TGTGCCAGCAGCCAAAAGGGCCCCACAGGGGAGGGCGAGCAGTACTTC. As protein: CASSQKGPTGEGEQYF.

The chain uses TRBV7-9 and TRBJ2-3, with a possible D match to TRBD1 (5 bases). V was pared by 4 bases and J by 1 base, with 12 bases between. There are 15 residues in the CDR3. Per the germline V gene, CDR1 is SEHNR and CDR2 is FQNEAQ (reference sequence). CDR3 sequence (DNA): TGTGCCAGCAGCTCCTCTGGCAGGGGCACAGATACGCAGTATTTT. Protein sequence: CASSSSGRGTDTQYF.

This chain links TRBV18 with TRBJ2-2; TRBD2 agrees at 11 bases. Germline CDR1 and CDR2: KGHSH and LQKENI. This CDR3 has 16 amino acids. The V segment lost 5 bases and the J segment 4 bases; nucleotides outside the gene matches: 6. The CDR3 protein is CASSTLAGGRTGELFF. The CDR3 DNA reads as TGTGCCAGCTCAACCTTAGCGGGAGGGCGCACCGGGGAGCTGTTTTTT. Complete variable domain (other parts from reference TRBV18 and TRBJ2-2): NAGVMQNPRHLVRRRGQEARLRCSPMKGHSHVYWYRQLPEEGLKFMVYLQKENIIDESGMPKERFSAEFPKEGPSILRIQQVVRGDSAAYFCASSTLAGGRTGELFFGEGSRLTVL.

The gene calls are TRBV27 and TRBJ2-5; D might be TRBD1 (5 bases). The V gene lost 1 base and the J gene lost 2 bases, with 8 bases spanning the gap. Per the germline V gene, CDR1 is MNHEY and CDR2 is SMNVEV (reference sequence). The CDR3 extends over 14 amino acids. DNA of the CDR3: TGTGCCAGCAGTTTATTTTCAGGGCAAGAGACCCAGTACTTC. Residues: CASSLFSGQETQYF.

The V gene is TRBV28, the J gene TRBJ2-2; D uncertain. Germline V CDR1 and CDR2: MDHEN, SYDVKM. This CDR3 is 12 amino acids long. The CDR3 DNA reads as TGTGGAGCCCGGAGGAACACCGGGGAGCTGTTTTTT. Translated: CGARRNTGELFF. Filled out from reference TRBV28 and TRBJ2-2, the complete variable domain reads DVKVTQSSRYLVKRTGEKVFLECVQDMDHENMFWYRQDPGLGLRLIYFSYDVKMKEKGDIPEGYSVSREKKERFSLILESASTNQTSMYLCGARRNTGELFFGEGSRLTVL.

This clone was found a few times. J is TRBJ2-1 and V is TRBV7-9, with TRBD2 matching 9 bases. Germline V gene data show CDR1 as SEHNR and CDR2 as FQNEAQ (reference sequence). This CDR3 has 16 amino acids. Losses at the gene ends were 2 bases for V and 0 bases for J; bases not matched to a gene: 2. The CDR3 is CASSLLAGSSYNEQFF. DNA for the CDR3: TGTGCCAGCAGCTTACTAGCGGGGAGCTCCTACAATGAGCAGTTCTTC.

This clone is a singleton in its sample. The chain couples TRBV5-1 to TRBJ1-1; the D is unclear. V lost 2 bases to trimming and J lost 4 bases, with 9 bases between them. The CDR3 covers 13 residues. CDR1 and CDR2 from the germline V gene are SGHRS and YFSETQ. CDR3 nucleotide sequence: TGCGCCAGCAGCTTTGGTGGTTTCACTGAAGCTTTCTTT. Translation gives CASSFGGFTEAFF. Complete variable domain (other parts from reference TRBV5-1 and TRBJ1-1): KAGVTQTPRYLIKTRGQQVTLSCSPISGHRSVSWYQQTPGQGLQFLFEYFSETQRNKGNFPGRFSGRQFSNSRSEMNVSTLELGDSALYLCASSFGGFTEAFFGQGTRLTVV.

The rearrangement uses TRBV24-1 and TRBJ2-3, with 8 bases lining up with TRBD1. The CDR3 totals 16 residues. Germline trimming cut 0 bases from V and 6 bases from J; bases unmatched to any gene: 7. Germline CDR1 KGHDR, CDR2 SFDVKD. CDR3 region: CATSDLSQGAPDTQYF. DNA of the CDR3: TGTGCCACCAGTGATTTGAGTCAGGGGGCCCCGGATACGCAGTATTTT.

This clone appeared once. The rearrangement links TRBV28 to TRBJ2-2, with 7 bases identical to TRBD2. The CDR3 is made up of 18 amino acids. Looked up from germline, CDR1 is MDHEN and CDR2 is SYDVKM. With 4 bases clipped from V and 3 bases from J, the junction kept 14 bases outside the gene matches. The CDR3 sequence: CASSYPSGRLADTGELFF. The CDR3 DNA sequence: TGTGCCAGCAGTTACCCGAGTGGGCGGCTAGCGGACACCGGGGAGCTGTTTTTT.

This chain links TRBV3-1 (or the pseudogene TRBV3-2) with TRBJ2-3, with 8 bases lining up with TRBD2. The CDR3 length is 14 residues. Trimming at V came to 6 bases and at J to 3 bases, leaving 5 bases not matched to a gene. Germline assignment: CDR1 LGHDT and CDR2 YNNKEL (reference sequence). CDR3 loop: CASSSRGRTDTQYF. DNA of the CDR3: TGTGCCAGCAGTTCGCGCGGGAGGACAGATACGCAGTATTTT.

The rearrangement uses TRBV2 and TRBJ2-1; a possible D gene is TRBD1 (6 bases). The CDR3 loop spans 13 amino acids. V lost 7 bases, J lost 7 bases, and 14 bases lay in between. In germline, CDR1 is SNHLY, CDR2 FYNNEI. The CDR3 loop reads CASTQQGNNEQFF. As DNA, the CDR3 is TGTGCCAGCACTCAACAGGGAAATAATGAGCAGTTCTTC.

This chain joins TRBV4-2 and TRBJ1-2, with D unresolved. In germline, CDR1 is LGHNA, CDR2 YNFKEQ. This CDR3 region has 16 residues. The ends were cut back, 2 bases at V and 0 bases at J, with 13 bases in the middle. In DNA, the CDR3 is TGTGCCAGCAGCCAATCCAGGACCGAAGCTAACTATGGCTACACCTTC. Amino acid sequence: CASSQSRTEANYGYTF.

In its sample, this clone was seen a few times. The sample holds other DNA sequences that translate to the same CDR3. The chain employs TRBV28 and TRBJ2-7, with 9 bases lining up with TRBD1. The germline gives CDR1 MDHEN, CDR2 SYDVKM. The CDR3 extends over 13 amino acids. V gave up 8 bases and J gave up 0 bases; unmatched junction bases: 2. The CDR3 sequence: CASRDRDSYEQYF. CDR3 in DNA: TGTGCCAGCCGGGACAGGGACTCCTACGAGCAGTACTTC.

The gene calls are TRBV30 and TRBJ2-3; D remains unclear. The CDR3 sequence is 14 residues long. V gave up 4 bases and J gave up 2 bases, with 13 bases separating them. Germline CDR1 and CDR2: GTSNPN and SVGIG (reference sequence). CDR3 protein: CAWTPFSATDTQYF. Written as DNA, the CDR3 is TGTGCCTGGACCCCGTTTTCGGCCACAGATACGCAGTATTTT. Drawing the rest from reference TRBV30 and TRBJ2-3, the complete variable domain is SQTIHQWPATLVQPVGSPLSLECTVEGTSNPNLYWYRQAAGRGLQLLFYSVGIGQISSEVPQNLSASRPQDRQFILSSKKLLLSDSGFYLCAWTPFSATDTQYFGPGTRLTVL.